Here is one T cell receptor (beta chain) with its context. The assay was immunoSEQ multiplex PCR, and TCRdb's table has in-frame clones only and misses some. Altogether over 150,000 clones are present, more than 90% being singletons, with the ten largest covering approximately 0.5%. This specimen belongs to a study of blood T cell repertoires in COVID-19. Across the study: Specimens from acute and convalescent COVID-19 originated in the United States, Italy and Spain. PBMCs, B-cell-depleted T cells, or T cells were the source of the cDNA or gDNA that made up the material.

CDR3 length: 14 amino acids. CDR1 is SGHAT, CDR2 FQNNGV, per germline. V lost 4 bases, J lost 13 bases, and 10 bases stayed unmatched. Sequencing was performed on peripheral blood. This rearrangement joins TRBV11-2 to TRBJ1-2, with 12 bases fitting TRBD1. This clonotype was sampled from a man aged 45-65 years with acute or convalescent COVID-19. The CDR3 nucleotides are TGTGCCAGCAGCTCCCGGGACAGGGGGCCCCCAGTCACCTTC. It specifies CASSSRDRGPPVTF. The whole variable domain, remainder taken from reference TRBV11-2 and TRBJ1-2, is EAGVAQSPRYKIIEKRQSVAFWCNPISGHATLYWYQQILGQGPKLLIQFQNNGVVDDSQLPKDRFSAERLKGVDSTLKIQPAKLEDSAVYLCASSSRDRGPPVTFGSGTRLTVV.